The T cell receptor (beta chain) under discussion was sequenced for a study of cytomegalovirus exposure and HLA in healthy donors. General study findings and limits: It has been reported that TCR beta sequences accurately predicted the HLA-A and HLA-B alleles of most subjects. An Asian-associated ancestry cluster reportedly showed fewer N-insertions than the roughly 670-donor mean in a later analysis.

The sample holds one count of this clone. What it binds is unknown. Each donor was nominally healthy when sampled (though unrecorded immune exposures were likely). J was trimmed by 7 bases and V by 3 bases; bases with no gene match: 11. Per germline, CDR1 MRHNA and CDR2 SNTAGT. This CDR3 contains 16 residues. It was with 60 Vbeta and 13 Jbeta primers that the PCR ran. Sequenced by immunoSEQ multiplex PCR; TCRdb stores in-frame clones only, minus some. The repertoire has approximately 240,000 clones, approximately 90% of them found once; the top ten carry less than 1.2%. Sample: PBMCs. The sequence was obtained from a woman younger than 35 in good health and CMV-seronegative. The chain carries TRBV6-4 and TRBJ2-1; 8 bases match TRBD2. CDR3 nucleotides: TGTGCCAGCAGTGATTTCCCGGTCTCGGGAGGGAATGAGCAGTTCTTC. Its translation is CASSDFPVSGGNEQFF.